The present T cell receptor beta chain was sequenced within a study of blood T cell repertoires in COVID-19. Study-level information: Sites in the United States, Italy and Spain provided acute and convalescent COVID-19 samples. In each case, the material was cDNA or gDNA derived from T cells, B-cell-depleted T cells, or PBMCs.

The CDR3 runs 16 residues. The V gene's germline CDR1 is MNHEY and CDR2 SVGEGT. The V and J ends lost 0 bases and 0 bases, in that order; junction bases with no gene match: 3. This clone was detected once. Original data processing: Estimates of nucleated cell counts were drawn from the amplification of reference gene primers. Clones were read by immunoSEQ multiplex PCR, and TCRdb kept only the in-frame ones, dropping some. V and J calls and clone size follow that table, whereas D and trimming were derived from the DNA. The sample carries roughly 73,000 clones, 60% to 85% recorded once. Sample: peripheral blood. V is TRBV6-2 or TRBV6-3 and J is TRBJ2-7, with 9 nucleotides matching TRBD2. The sequence was obtained from a man aged 65-85 years with acute or convalescent COVID-19. The CDR3 sequence is CASSYSTSGLSYEQYF. CDR3 sequence (DNA): TGTGCCAGCAGTTACTCGACTAGCGGCCTCTCCTACGAGCAGTACTTC.